These T cell receptor beta chains were read from a single sample in a study of T-cell memory formation after mild COVID-19. TCRdb reprocessed the 5' RACE reads via MiXCR and lists one record per CDR3 protein. The table records hundreds of thousands of distinct CDR3 sequences, about a sixth of them present only once. The source material was PBMCs or a T cell subset sorted from them (not recorded which). The receptor set was obtained from a man aged 18 to 30 who had mild COVID-19 (a few samples of this study predate the infection). Cell type and time point are not known. Each CDR3 is given with its conserved first and last residue. D genes are given only for firm matches. Not all rows give a size; the values are once, few, many and, for expanded clones, a class.

>TRBJ1-3|TRBD1|many|15|TRBV12-5
CASGNQGAYGNTIYF
TGTGCTAGTGGTAATCAGGGGGCATACGGAAACACCATATATTTT
>TRBJ1-2|TRBD1|few|17|TRBV4-1
CASSQVGQGAKDYGYTF
TGCGCCAGCAGCCAGGTCGGACAGGGGGCAAAGGACTATGGCTACACCTTC
>TRBJ1-2|NA|NA|13|TRBV6-6
CASSYSGQGGYTF
TGTGCCAGCAGTTACAGCGGGCAGGGAGGCTACACCTTC
>TRBJ2-1|NA|few|16|TRBV18
CASSLSPGRIENEQFF
TGTGCCAGCTCACTTTCCCCGGGACGGATTGAGAATGAGCAGTTCTTC
>TRBJ1-1|NA|few|14|TRBV7-6
CASSLGYGLTEAFF
TGTGCCAGCAGCTTAGGCTACGGGCTCACTGAAGCTTTCTTT
>TRBJ2-5|NA|few|13|TRBV29-1
CSVVWTTKETQYF
TGCAGCGTTGTCTGGACTACCAAAGAGACCCAGTACTTC
>TRBJ1-1|NA|NA|13|TRBV12-3/TRBV12-4
CASRGRRDTEAFF
TGTGCCAGCAGGGGGAGACGGGACACTGAAGCTTTCTTT
>TRBJ2-1|TRBD2|NA|13|TRBV15
CATASGPYNEQFF
TGTGCCACGGCTAGCGGGCCCTACAATGAGCAGTTCTTC
>TRBJ2-2|NA|many|15|TRBV5-1
CASSLVGANTGELFF
TGTGCCAGCAGCCTCGTGGGCGCGAACACCGGGGAGCTGTTTTTT
>TRBJ2-1|NA|NA|14|TRBV12-3/TRBV12-4
CASSLDQGPDEQFF
TGTGCCAGCAGTTTAGATCAGGGCCCCGATGAGCAGTTCTTC
>TRBJ1-2|NA|few|13|TRBV6-1
CASTRAADYGYTF
TGTGCCAGCACGCGGGCAGCGGACTATGGCTACACCTTC
>TRBJ2-3|TRBD2|many|19|TRBV5-1
CASTPRWGSGVLSTDTQYF
TGCGCCAGCACCCCCCGGTGGGGTAGCGGGGTTTTAAGCACAGATACGCAGTATTTT
>TRBJ1-1|TRBD1|NA|15|TRBV3-1
CASSQDWGQGAEAFF
TGTGCCAGCAGCCAAGATTGGGGACAGGGGGCTGAAGCTTTCTTT
>TRBJ2-7|NA|few|13|TRBV7-9
CASSRRDAYEQYF
TGTGCCAGCAGCCGCCGGGACGCCTACGAGCAGTACTTC
>TRBJ1-2|TRBD1|few|14|TRBV28
CASTYTGVDYGYTF
TGTGCCAGCACCTACACAGGGGTGGACTATGGCTACACCTTC
>TRBJ2-3|NA|few|14|TRBV5-6
CASSSGPLTDTQYF
TGTGCCAGCAGCTCGGGACCACTCACAGATACGCAGTATTTT
>TRBJ1-1|NA|once|17|TRBV5-1
CASSLLILDRANTEAFF
TGCGCCAGCAGCTTACTGATTCTTGACCGGGCGAACACTGAAGCTTTCTTT
>TRBJ2-7|NA|NA|13|TRBV25-1
CASSVPMSYEQYF
TGTGCCAGCAGTGTCCCGATGTCCTACGAGCAGTACTTC
>TRBJ2-4|NA|NA|14|TRBV19
CASTLGTAKNIQYF
TGTGCCAGTACCCTCGGGACAGCCAAAAACATTCAGTACTTC
>TRBJ2-6|NA|few|15|TRBV5-1
CASSPETAGANVLTF
TGCGCCAGCAGCCCCGAGACGGCAGGGGCCAACGTCCTGACTTTC